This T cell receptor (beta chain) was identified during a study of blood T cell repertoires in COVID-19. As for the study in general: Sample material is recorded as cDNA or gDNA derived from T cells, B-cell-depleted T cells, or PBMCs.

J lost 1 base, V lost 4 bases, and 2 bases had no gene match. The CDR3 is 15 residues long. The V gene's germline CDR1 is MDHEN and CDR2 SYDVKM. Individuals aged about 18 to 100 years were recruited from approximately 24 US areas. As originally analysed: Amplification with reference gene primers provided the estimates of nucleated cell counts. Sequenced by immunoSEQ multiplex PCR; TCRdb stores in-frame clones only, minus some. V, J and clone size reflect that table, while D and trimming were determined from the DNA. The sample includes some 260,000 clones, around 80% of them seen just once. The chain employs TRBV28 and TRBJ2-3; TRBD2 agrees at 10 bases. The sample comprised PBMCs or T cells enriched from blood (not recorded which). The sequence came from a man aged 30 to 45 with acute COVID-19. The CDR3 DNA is TGTGCCAGCAGTTCCGGGACTAGCGGCACAGATACGCAGTATTTT. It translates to CASSSGTSGTDTQYF.